The 11 T cell receptor beta chains listed next were all sequenced from one sample in a study of blood T cell repertoires in COVID-19. Produced via immunoSEQ multiplex PCR; TCRdb's table is partial and in-frame only. The data hold about 230,000 clones, with around 84% observed a single time. Sequences were obtained from peripheral blood. All receptors come from a man aged 50 or older with COVID-19, enrolled during active disease.

The J gene is TRBJ2-7, the V gene TRBV19, with 7 bases matching TRBD1. Trimming removed 5 bases from V and 2 bases from J; junction bases left unmatched: 6. Germline CDR1 is LNHDA and CDR2 is SQIVND (reference sequence). The CDR3 length is 14 residues. In nucleotides, the CDR3 is TGTGCCAGTAGTCCCGGACAGGCAACCTACGAGCAGTACTTC. It yields the protein CASSPGQATYEQYF.

This clone showed up just a few times. The V and J genes are TRBV9 and TRBJ1-1, with D perhaps TRBD1 (5 bases). There are 16 residues in the CDR3. Trimming left V 5 bases short and J 1 base short, with 18 bases between. Germline loops: CDR1 SGDLS, CDR2 YYNGEE. Here the CDR3 reads CASSEGGGFSNTEAFF. The DNA for the CDR3 is TGTGCCAGCAGTGAGGGTGGGGGGTTCTCGAACACTGAAGCTTTCTTT.

V usage is TRBV29-1 and J usage is TRBJ1-1, with D possibly TRBD1 on 6 matching bases. The CDR3 spans 13 residues. Germline V gives CDR1 SQVTM, CDR2 ANQGSEA. V was pared by 2 bases and J by 0 bases, with 7 bases between. CDR3 bases: TGCAGCGTTGAAAGGGGGTTGAACACTGAAGCTTTCTTT. This encodes CSVERGLNTEAFF.

V usage is TRBV27 and J usage is TRBJ2-7; 12 nucleotides align to TRBD1. Germline V CDR1 and CDR2: MNHEY, SMNVEV (reference sequence). The ends lost 3 bases at V and 6 bases at J; junction bases unmatched: 6. CDR3 length equals 15 residues. CDR3 in amino acids: CASSFYRDRGREQYF. The CDR3, as DNA: TGTGCCAGCAGTTTTTATCGGGACAGGGGGCGCGAGCAGTACTTC.

The chain joins TRBV6-6 to TRBJ2-3; TRBD2 matches at 11 bases. This CDR3 region has 14 residues. CDR1 is MNHNY and CDR2 is SVGAGI in the germline V gene (reference sequence). The J segment lost 3 bases and the V segment lost 6 bases, leaving 2 bases of the junction unmatched. The CDR3 loop reads CASRGLAGTDTQYF. As DNA, the CDR3 is TGTGCCAGCAGAGGACTAGCGGGTACAGATACGCAGTATTTT.

The chain employs TRBV7-2 and TRBJ1-2, with TRBD1 matching 7 bases. J lost 12 bases, V lost 6 bases, and 10 bases had no gene match. This CDR3 has 12 residues. Looked up from germline, CDR1 is SGHTA and CDR2 is FQGNSA. The CDR3 spells CASSFSTGADTF. The CDR3 DNA reads TGTGCCAGCAGTTTTTCCACAGGGGCGGACACCTTC.

This clone was found a few times. V is TRBV6-5 and J is TRBJ1-1; D perhaps matches TRBD1 (5 bases). The V end was cut by 2 bases, the J end by 0 bases, with 10 bases between. Germline assignment: CDR1 MNHEY and CDR2 SVGAGI. This CDR3 is built from 15 residues. The CDR3 reads CASSYRGAMNTEAFF. The CDR3 DNA is TGTGCCAGCAGTTACAGGGGTGCTATGAACACTGAAGCTTTCTTT.

A remark on this clone: This CDR3 is also generated by other DNA sequences in the sample. The rearrangement uses TRBV28 and TRBJ1-2; the D is unclear. Germline CDR1 reads MDHEN; CDR2 reads SYDVKM. V was trimmed by 5 bases and J by 2 bases, leaving 3 bases between them. The CDR3 loop spans 11 amino acids. CDR3 sequence: CASSQNYGYTF. In nucleotides, the CDR3 is TGTGCCAGCAGTCAGAACTATGGCTACACCTTC.

The chain combines TRBV6-2 or TRBV6-3 with TRBJ2-7; TRBD1 aligns across 10 bases. The ends lost 0 bases at V and 3 bases at J; junction bases unmatched: 2. The germline V gene encodes CDR1 MNHEY and CDR2 SVGEGT. The CDR3 extends over 15 amino acids. The CDR3 DNA sequence: TGTGCCAGCAGTTACTCCGGGACAGGGGACTACGAGCAGTACTTC. Residues: CASSYSGTGDYEQYF.

The gene calls are TRBV9 and TRBJ2-3, with 11 positions matching TRBD2. CDR3 length: 18 amino acids. CDR1 and CDR2 from the germline V gene are SGDLS and YYNGEE. The junction had 12 bases not matched to a gene; V was cut back by 1 base and J by 5 bases. The CDR3 loop reads CASSVSPIAGGPEDTQYF. For the CDR3, the DNA is TGTGCCAGCAGCGTATCCCCTATAGCGGGAGGGCCGGAAGATACGCAGTATTTT.

This chain uses TRBV3-1 (or the pseudogene TRBV3-2) with TRBJ1-2, with 7 bases matching TRBD1. Per germline, CDR1 LGHDT and CDR2 YNNKEL (reference sequence). V was pared by 2 bases and J by 5 bases, with 11 bases of the junction left unmatched. This CDR3 comprises 16 residues. The CDR3 spells CASSQMPGQVSYGYTF. The CDR3 nucleotides read TGTGCCAGCAGCCAAATGCCCGGACAGGTTTCGTATGGCTACACCTTC.